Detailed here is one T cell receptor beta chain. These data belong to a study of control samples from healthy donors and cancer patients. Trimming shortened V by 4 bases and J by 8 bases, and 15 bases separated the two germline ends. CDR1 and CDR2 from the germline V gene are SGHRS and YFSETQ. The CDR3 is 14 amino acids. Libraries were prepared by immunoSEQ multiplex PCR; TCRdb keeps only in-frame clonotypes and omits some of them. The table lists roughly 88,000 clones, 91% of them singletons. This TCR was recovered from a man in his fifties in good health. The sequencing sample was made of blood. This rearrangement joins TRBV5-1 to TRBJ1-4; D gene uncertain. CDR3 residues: CASSPDSTEEKLFF. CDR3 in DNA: TGCGCCAGCAGCCCTGATTCAACGGAGGAAAAACTGTTTTTT.